This TCR beta chain was sequenced for a study of blood T cell repertoires in COVID-19. Across the whole study: The cDNA or gDNA used as material had been derived from T cells, B-cell-depleted T cells, or PBMCs.

Seattle participants joined during active infection and were tracked over time. Repertoires were generated with immunoSEQ multiplex PCR, while TCRdb's copy carries only in-frame clones and drops some. The data contain 70,000 or so clones, about 86% of them singletons. V was clipped by 4 bases and J by 6 bases, with 16 bases between them. CDR1 ENHRY and CDR2 SYGVKD come from the germline V gene. This CDR3 is 15 amino acids long. In this sample, this clone turned up a few times. The sequenced sample consisted of peripheral blood. This chain connects TRBV10-3 to TRBJ2-1; no definite D call. The TCR sequence derives from a man aged 40-50 years with COVID-19, enrolled during active disease. CDR3 loop: CAISGGGPVVNEQFF. DNA for the CDR3: TGTGCCATCAGTGGTGGCGGCCCCGTCGTCAATGAGCAGTTCTTC.